Below, one T cell receptor beta chain is given with its context. Per germline, CDR1 SGHTA and CDR2 FQGNSA. After removal of 5 bases from V and 4 bases from J, the junction contained 6 bases not matched to a gene. The CDR3 sequence is 14 residues long. The sample originates from a study of control samples from healthy donors and cancer patients. Sequencing used immunoSEQ multiplex PCR; TCRdb keeps in-frame clones, though not all of them. The data contain tens of thousands of clones, around nine tenths of them singletons. The source material was blood. The TCR sequence derives from a woman between 50 and 59 years old in good health. The chain carries TRBV7-2 and TRBJ1-2; TRBD1 matches at 8 bases. DNA for the CDR3: TGTGCCAGCAGCCCCCGGACAGGGCCCTATGGCTACACCTTC. It encodes CASSPRTGPYGYTF.